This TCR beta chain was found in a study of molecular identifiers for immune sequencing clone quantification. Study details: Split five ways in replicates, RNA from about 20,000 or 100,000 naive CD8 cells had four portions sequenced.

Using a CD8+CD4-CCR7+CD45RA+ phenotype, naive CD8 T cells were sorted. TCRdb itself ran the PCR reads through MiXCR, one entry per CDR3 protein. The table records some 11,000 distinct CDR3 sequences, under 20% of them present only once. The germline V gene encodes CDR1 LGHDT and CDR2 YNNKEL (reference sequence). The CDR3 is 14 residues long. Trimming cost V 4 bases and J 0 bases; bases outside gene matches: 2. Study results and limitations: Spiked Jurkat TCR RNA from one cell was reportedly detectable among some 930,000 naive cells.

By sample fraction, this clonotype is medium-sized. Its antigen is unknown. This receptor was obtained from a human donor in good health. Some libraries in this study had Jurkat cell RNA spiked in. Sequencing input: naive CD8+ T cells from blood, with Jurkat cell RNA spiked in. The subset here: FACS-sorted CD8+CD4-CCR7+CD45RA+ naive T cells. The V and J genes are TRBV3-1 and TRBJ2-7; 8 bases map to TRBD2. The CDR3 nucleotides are TGTGCCAGCAGCCCCGGGACTAGCTCCTACGAGCAGTACTTC. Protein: CASSPGTSSYEQYF.